This T cell receptor (beta chain) was retrieved from a study of OX40 agonist ivuxolimab in advanced cancers. Overall study results and limits: There were also nonresponders showing low normalized T-cell clonal expansion.

A note on this clone: The target antigen is unknown.

Sequencing used immunoSEQ multiplex PCR; TCRdb keeps in-frame clones, though not all of them. Of around 140,000 clones in the sample, 85% to 95% were seen once. Per germline, CDR1 SGHVS and CDR2 FQNEAQ. The CDR3 has 19 residues. The V end lost 0 bases, the J end lost 9 bases, and 27 bases lay between the germline ends. This specimen consisted of CD4+ or CD8+ T cells sorted from blood, obtained in a trial of the OX40 agonist ivuxolimab. This receptor was obtained from an adult with an advanced solid tumor such as melanoma, head and neck, liver or kidney cancer. This chain links TRBV7-8 with TRBJ1-3, with D possibly TRBD1 on 6 matching bases. The CDR3 loop reads CASSLAPGRGRSSGGTIYF. CDR3 sequence (DNA): TGTGCCAGCAGCTTAGCGCCGGGGCGGGGGCGGTCGTCTGGTGGCACCATATATTTT.